The next 18 T cell receptor beta chains were all read from a single sample in a study of cytotoxic CD8 clonotypes in ibrutinib-treated CLL. Sequenced by immunoSEQ multiplex PCR; TCRdb stores in-frame clones only, minus some. The sample carries about 140,000 clones, approximately 90% recorded once. Material: PBMCs, obtained after 12 months of ibrutinib treatment. These receptors were obtained from a human donor with chronic lymphocytic leukemia.

The CDR3 region is CASSYSGGETQYF. In nucleotides, the CDR3 is TGTGCCAGCAGTTACTCCGGGGGGGAGACCCAGTACTTC. This chain links TRBV6-5 with TRBJ2-5, with 7 bases identical to TRBD2. This CDR3 is 13 amino acids long. In germline, CDR1 is MNHEY, CDR2 SVGAGI. The ends lost 0 bases at V and 5 bases at J; junction bases unmatched: 0.

The rearrangement uses TRBV27 and TRBJ2-5; D remains ambiguous. The CDR3 is 13 amino acids. The germline V gene encodes CDR1 MNHEY and CDR2 SMNVEV (reference sequence). Deletions cut 6 bases from V and 2 bases from J, with 10 bases between. CDR3 DNA sequence: TGTGCCAGCAGCCAAACCCGTCAAGAGACCCAGTACTTC. Protein product: CASSQTRQETQYF.

V is TRBV20-1 and J is TRBJ2-1, with D unclear. Per germline, CDR1 DFQATT and CDR2 SNEGSKA (reference sequence). This CDR3 is built from 10 residues. V lost 3 bases and J 5 bases, leaving 2 bases between the germline ends. CDR3 coding DNA: TGCAGTGCTAGGAACAATGAGCAGTTCTTC. Translated, it gives CSARNNEQFF.

In regard to this clone: Germline is not matched at one junction end, which may reflect a read error. The V gene is TRBV7-9, the J gene TRBJ1-5; the D is unclear. Germline lookup yields CDR1 SEHNR and CDR2 FQNEAQ (reference sequence). The CDR3 is 13 amino acids. The CDR3 region is CASSLGVGGPEHF. The CDR3, as DNA: TGTGCCAGCAGCTTAGGGGTGGGAGGGCCCGAGCATTTT.

V gene TRBV5-1 combines with J gene TRBJ2-1, with TRBD2 matching 8 bases. Per the germline V gene, CDR1 is SGHRS and CDR2 is YFSETQ. V shed 2 bases, J shed 7 bases, and the junction held 11 bases outside the gene matches. The CDR3 has 16 amino acids. The CDR3 nucleotides are TGCGCCAGCAGCTTAAAAACGGGAGGGCCTCGGAATGAGCAGTTCTTC. The encoded protein is CASSLKTGGPRNEQFF.

CDR3: CASNPGLANYEQYF. DNA for the CDR3: TGTGCCAGCAACCCGGGACTAGCGAACTACGAGCAGTACTTC. The V and J genes are TRBV5-6 and TRBJ2-7; 10 bases are a match to TRBD2. Germline CDR1 SGHDT, CDR2 YYEEEE. With 6 bases clipped from V and 3 bases from J, the junction kept 6 bases outside the gene matches. CDR3 size: 14 residues.

This rearrangement joins TRBV7-2 to TRBJ2-5, with 8 bases lining up with TRBD1. Germline V gives CDR1 SGHTA, CDR2 FQGNSA. Unmatched junction bases numbered 11, after V lost 8 bases and J lost 6 bases. The CDR3 covers 14 residues. This chain's CDR3 is CASQKPQGAKTQYF. CDR3 bases: TGTGCCAGCCAAAAACCCCAGGGGGCAAAGACCCAGTACTTC.

This clone appeared a single time. The chain couples TRBV14 to TRBJ1-2; no firm D call. The CDR3 sequence is 12 residues long. The ends were cut back, 4 bases at V and 4 bases at J, with 7 bases in the middle. Germline lookup yields CDR1 SGHDN and CDR2 FVKESK. The CDR3 reads CASSLLTYGYTF. CDR3 bases: TGTGCCAGCAGCCTTCTAACCTATGGCTACACCTTC.

J is TRBJ2-7 and V is TRBV4-2; D is possibly TRBD2 (5 bases). This CDR3 is built from 15 residues. CDR1 LGHNA and CDR2 YNFKEQ come from the germline V gene. V lost 1 base to trimming and J lost 1 base, with 11 bases between them. CDR3 DNA: TGTGCCAGCAGCCAAGTGCTAGCTGATTCCTACGAGCAGTACTTC. It translates to CASSQVLADSYEQYF.

This clone was observed once. This rearrangement joins TRBV5-1 to TRBJ2-1; the match to TRBD2 covers 10 bases. The CDR3 totals 15 residues. The V and J ends lost 3 bases and 3 bases, in that order; junction bases with no gene match: 3. The V gene's germline CDR1 is SGHRS and CDR2 YFSETQ. The CDR3 DNA is TGCGCCAGCAGCTGGACTAGCGGAGACTACAATGAGCAGTTCTTC. It translates to CASSWTSGDYNEQFF.

This sequence joins TRBV10-3 and TRBJ2-2; the D is unclear. The ends were cut back, 0 bases at V and 8 bases at J, with 7 bases in the middle. Germline CDR1 and CDR2: ENHRY and SYGVKD. This CDR3 region has 13 residues. CDR3 amino acids: CAISESGSGELFF. The CDR3 DNA reads TGTGCCATCAGTGAGTCTGGGTCGGGGGAGCTGTTTTTT.

V usage is TRBV11-3 and J usage is TRBJ2-2, with a tentative D call TRBD2 (6 bases). This CDR3 has 16 amino acids. Trimming took 5 bases from V and 1 from J, leaving 14 bases between them. CDR1 and CDR2 from the germline V gene are SGHNT and YENEEA. The CDR3 coding sequence is TGTGCCAGCAGCGCTCCGGGAGCGGGGAACACCGGGGAGCTGTTTTTT. Translating it yields CASSAPGAGNTGELFF.

J is TRBJ1-2 and V is TRBV28; D gene unclear. Germline V lookup: CDR1 MDHEN, CDR2 SYDVKM. V gave up 7 bases and J gave up 3 bases, with 9 bases separating them. The CDR3 contains 12 residues. CDR3 coding DNA: TGTGCCAGCACCGGGAACCACTATGGCTACACCTTC. Translation: CASTGNHYGYTF.

The V call is TRBV6-1, the J call TRBJ2-7, with TRBD2 matching 12 bases. The CDR3 length is 13 residues. Germline CDR1 reads MNHNS; CDR2 reads SASEGT. With 6 bases clipped from V and 5 bases from J, the junction kept 2 bases outside the gene matches. The CDR3 DNA reads TGTGCCAGCAGGAGACTAGCGGGAGACGAGCAGTACTTC. Translated: CASRRLAGDEQYF.

The genes are TRBV30 and TRBJ2-1, with 7 bases matching TRBD1. In germline, CDR1 is GTSNPN, CDR2 SVGIG (reference sequence). The CDR3 covers 13 residues. V lost 8 bases and J lost 6; bases outside the gene matches: 10. The CDR3 region has the DNA TGTGCCGAAAAGACAGGGACGGTCAATGAGCAGTTCTTC. Its translation: CAEKTGTVNEQFF.

V usage is TRBV19 and J usage is TRBJ2-7; perhaps TRBD2 as D (7 bases). V was cut by 4 bases and J by 5 bases, with 21 bases left in between. Germline V gene lookup returns CDR1 LNHDA and CDR2 SQIVND (reference sequence). The CDR3 has 16 residues. The CDR3 reads CASSTGRGRALDEQYF. CDR3 in DNA: TGTGCCAGTAGTACGGGGAGGGGGAGGGCCCTCGACGAGCAGTACTTC.

This clone was observed a handful of times. The genes are TRBV27 and TRBJ1-5; the D is unclear. CDR3 length: 13 amino acids. Germline V lookup: CDR1 MNHEY, CDR2 SMNVEV (reference sequence). Trimming pared 6 bases from V and 0 bases from J, leaving 6 bases between. Written as DNA, the CDR3 is TGTGCCAGCAGGGGTGGTAGCAATCAGCCCCAGCATTTT. It codes for CASRGGSNQPQHF.

This chain connects TRBV5-1 to TRBJ2-1; the D is unclear. The CDR3 consists of 13 residues. CDR1 SGHRS and CDR2 YFSETQ come from the germline V gene. V shed 6 bases and J shed 6 bases, with 13 bases lying between them. The CDR3 region has the DNA TGCGCCAGCACTTTTGCCGCGCCCAATGAGCAGTTCTTC. It encodes CASTFAAPNEQFF.